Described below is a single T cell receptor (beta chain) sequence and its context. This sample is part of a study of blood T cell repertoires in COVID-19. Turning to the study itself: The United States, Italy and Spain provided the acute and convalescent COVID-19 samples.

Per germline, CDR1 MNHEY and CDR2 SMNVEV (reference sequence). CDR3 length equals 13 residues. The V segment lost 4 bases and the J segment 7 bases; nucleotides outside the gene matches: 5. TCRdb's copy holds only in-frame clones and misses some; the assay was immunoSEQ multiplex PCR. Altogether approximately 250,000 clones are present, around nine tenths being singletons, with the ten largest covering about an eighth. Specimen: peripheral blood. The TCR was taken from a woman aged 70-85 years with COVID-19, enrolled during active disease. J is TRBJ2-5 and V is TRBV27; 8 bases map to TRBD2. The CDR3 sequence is CASSWTSSGTQYF. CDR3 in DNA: TGTGCCAGCAGTTGGACTAGCTCAGGGACCCAGTACTTC.